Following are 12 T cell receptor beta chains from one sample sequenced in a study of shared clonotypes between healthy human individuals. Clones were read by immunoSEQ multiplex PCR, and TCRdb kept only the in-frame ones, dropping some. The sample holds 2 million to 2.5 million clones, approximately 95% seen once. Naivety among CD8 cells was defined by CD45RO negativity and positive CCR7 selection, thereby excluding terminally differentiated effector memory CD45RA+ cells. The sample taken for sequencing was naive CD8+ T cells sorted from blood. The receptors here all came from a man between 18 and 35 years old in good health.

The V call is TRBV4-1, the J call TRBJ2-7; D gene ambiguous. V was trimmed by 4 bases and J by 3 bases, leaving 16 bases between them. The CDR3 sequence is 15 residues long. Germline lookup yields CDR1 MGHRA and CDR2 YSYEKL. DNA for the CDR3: TGCGCCAGCAGCCCTAAGGGTAATAGCCTCTACGAGCAGTACTTC. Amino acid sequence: CASSPKGNSLYEQYF.

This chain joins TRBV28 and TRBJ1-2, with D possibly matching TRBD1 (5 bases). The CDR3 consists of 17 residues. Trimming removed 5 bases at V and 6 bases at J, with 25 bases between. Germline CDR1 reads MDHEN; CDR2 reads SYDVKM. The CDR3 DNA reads TGTGCCAGCAGTCTTATTACCCTCGGCGAGGGGCATGATGGCTACACCTTC. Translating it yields CASSLITLGEGHDGYTF.

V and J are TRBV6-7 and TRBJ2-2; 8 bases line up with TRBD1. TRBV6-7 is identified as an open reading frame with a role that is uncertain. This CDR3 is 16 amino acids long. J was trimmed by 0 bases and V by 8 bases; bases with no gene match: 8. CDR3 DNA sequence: TGTGCCAGCTGTGGACAGGGATTGCCGAACACCGGGGAGCTGTTTTTT. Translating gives CASCGQGLPNTGELFF.

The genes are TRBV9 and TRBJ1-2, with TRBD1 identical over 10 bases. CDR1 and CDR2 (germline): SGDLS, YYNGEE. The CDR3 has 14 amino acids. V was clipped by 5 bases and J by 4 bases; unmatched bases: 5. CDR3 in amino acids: CASSHGDRGYGYTF. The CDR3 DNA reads TGTGCCAGCAGTCACGGGGACAGGGGCTATGGCTACACCTTC.

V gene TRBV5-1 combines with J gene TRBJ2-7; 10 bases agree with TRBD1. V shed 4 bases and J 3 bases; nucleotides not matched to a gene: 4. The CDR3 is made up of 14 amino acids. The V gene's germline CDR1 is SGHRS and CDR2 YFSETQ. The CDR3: CASSGGTGVYEQYF. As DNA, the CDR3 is TGCGCCAGCAGCGGAGGGACAGGGGTCTACGAGCAGTACTTC.

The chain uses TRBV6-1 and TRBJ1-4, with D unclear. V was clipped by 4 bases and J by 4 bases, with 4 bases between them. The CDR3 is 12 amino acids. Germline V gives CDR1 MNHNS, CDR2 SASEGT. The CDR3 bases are TGTGCCAGCAGTGCTCATAATGAAAAACTGTTTTTT. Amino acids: CASSAHNEKLFF.

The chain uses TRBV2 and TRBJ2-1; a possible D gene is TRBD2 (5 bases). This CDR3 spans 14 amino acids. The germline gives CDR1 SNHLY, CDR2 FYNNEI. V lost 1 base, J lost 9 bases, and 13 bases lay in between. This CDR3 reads CASSEGGPVSEQFF. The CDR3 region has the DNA TGTGCCAGCAGTGAAGGAGGGCCAGTCTCTGAGCAGTTCTTC.

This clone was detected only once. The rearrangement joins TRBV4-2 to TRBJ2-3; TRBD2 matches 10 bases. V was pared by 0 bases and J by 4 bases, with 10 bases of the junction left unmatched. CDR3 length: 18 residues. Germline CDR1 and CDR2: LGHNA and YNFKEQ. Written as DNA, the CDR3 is TGTGCCAGCAGCCAAGATTGGGGGGGACTAGCGACGTCAGATACGCAGTATTTT. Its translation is CASSQDWGGLATSDTQYF.

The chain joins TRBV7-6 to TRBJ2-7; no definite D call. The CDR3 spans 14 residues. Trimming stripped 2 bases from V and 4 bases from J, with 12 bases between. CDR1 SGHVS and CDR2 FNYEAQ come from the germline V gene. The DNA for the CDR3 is TGTGCCAGCAGCTTATATCCTGGGGAATACGAGCAGTACTTC. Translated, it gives CASSLYPGEYEQYF.

The CDR3 DNA reads as TGTGCCAGCAGCTCCCATAGGTGGGACAGTATCTCCTACGAGCAGTACTTC. It translates to CASSSHRWDSISYEQYF. The V gene is TRBV7-2, the J gene TRBJ2-7, with 7 bases identical to TRBD1. Germline-derived CDR1 and CDR2 are SGHTA and FQGNSA. CDR3 length equals 17 residues. Trimming cost V 4 bases and J 0 bases; bases outside gene matches: 12.

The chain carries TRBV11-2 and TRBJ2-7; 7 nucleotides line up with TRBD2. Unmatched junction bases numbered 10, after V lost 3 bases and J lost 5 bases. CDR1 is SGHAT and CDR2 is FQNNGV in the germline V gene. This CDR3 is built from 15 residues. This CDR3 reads CASSFGPGGRDEQYF. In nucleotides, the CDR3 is TGTGCCAGCAGCTTTGGGCCGGGAGGCCGGGACGAGCAGTACTTC.

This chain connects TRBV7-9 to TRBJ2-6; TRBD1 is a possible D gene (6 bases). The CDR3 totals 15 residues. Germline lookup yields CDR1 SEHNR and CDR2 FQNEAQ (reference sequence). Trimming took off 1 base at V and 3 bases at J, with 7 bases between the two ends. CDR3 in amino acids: CASSLGGLGANVLTF. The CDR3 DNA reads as TGTGCCAGCAGCTTAGGGGGGCTTGGGGCCAACGTCCTGACTTTC.